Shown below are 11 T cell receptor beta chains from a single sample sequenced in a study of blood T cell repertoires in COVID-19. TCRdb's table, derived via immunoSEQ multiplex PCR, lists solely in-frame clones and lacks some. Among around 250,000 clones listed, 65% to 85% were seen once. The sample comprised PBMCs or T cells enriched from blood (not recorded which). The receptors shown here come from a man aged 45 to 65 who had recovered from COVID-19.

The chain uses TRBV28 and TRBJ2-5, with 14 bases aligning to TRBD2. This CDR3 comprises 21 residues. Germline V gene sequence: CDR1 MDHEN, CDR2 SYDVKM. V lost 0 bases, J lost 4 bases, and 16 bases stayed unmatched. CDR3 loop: CASSLWVSPGLAGARIETQYF. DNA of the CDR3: TGTGCCAGCAGTTTATGGGTCTCTCCGGGACTAGCGGGGGCCCGGATAGAGACCCAGTACTTC.

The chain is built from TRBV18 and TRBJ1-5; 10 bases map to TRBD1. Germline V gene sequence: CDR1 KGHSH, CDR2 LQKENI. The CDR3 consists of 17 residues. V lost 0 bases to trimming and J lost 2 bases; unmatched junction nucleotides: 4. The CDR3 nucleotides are TGTGCCAGCTCACCACCGGGGGACAGGGGAGGCAATCAGCCCCAGCATTTT. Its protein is CASSPPGDRGGNQPQHF.

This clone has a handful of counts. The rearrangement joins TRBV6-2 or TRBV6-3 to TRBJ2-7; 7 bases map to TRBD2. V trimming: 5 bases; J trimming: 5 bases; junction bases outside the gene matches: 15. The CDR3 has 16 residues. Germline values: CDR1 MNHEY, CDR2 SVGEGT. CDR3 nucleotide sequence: TGTGCCAGCAGTAAACCCCGACCCACTAGCGCCCACGAGCAGTACTTC. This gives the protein CASSKPRPTSAHEQYF.

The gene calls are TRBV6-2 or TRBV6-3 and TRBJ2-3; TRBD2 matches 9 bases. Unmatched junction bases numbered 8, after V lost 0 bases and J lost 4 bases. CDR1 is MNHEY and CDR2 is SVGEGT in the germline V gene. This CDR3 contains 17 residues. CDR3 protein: CASSYSRAGGVSDTQYF. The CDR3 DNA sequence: TGTGCCAGCAGTTACTCTAGAGCGGGGGGTGTCTCAGATACGCAGTATTTT.

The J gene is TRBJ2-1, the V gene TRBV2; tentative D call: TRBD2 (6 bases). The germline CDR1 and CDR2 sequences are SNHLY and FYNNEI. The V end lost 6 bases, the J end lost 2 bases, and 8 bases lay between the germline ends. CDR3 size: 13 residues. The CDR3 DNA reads TGTGCCAGCAGGCGGGACCCCTACAATGAGCAGTTCTTC. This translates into CASRRDPYNEQFF.

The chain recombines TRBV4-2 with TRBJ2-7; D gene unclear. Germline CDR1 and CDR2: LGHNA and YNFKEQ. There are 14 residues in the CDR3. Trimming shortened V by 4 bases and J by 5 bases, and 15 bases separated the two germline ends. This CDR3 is CASSRDRVFDEQYF. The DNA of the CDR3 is TGTGCCAGCAGCCGCGACCGGGTTTTCGACGAGCAGTACTTC.

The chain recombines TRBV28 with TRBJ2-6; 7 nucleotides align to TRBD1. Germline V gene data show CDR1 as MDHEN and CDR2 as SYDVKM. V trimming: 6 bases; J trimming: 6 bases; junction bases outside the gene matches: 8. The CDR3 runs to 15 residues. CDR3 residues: CASRPDRVLANVLTF. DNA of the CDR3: TGTGCCAGCAGACCCGACAGGGTGTTGGCCAACGTCCTGACTTTC.

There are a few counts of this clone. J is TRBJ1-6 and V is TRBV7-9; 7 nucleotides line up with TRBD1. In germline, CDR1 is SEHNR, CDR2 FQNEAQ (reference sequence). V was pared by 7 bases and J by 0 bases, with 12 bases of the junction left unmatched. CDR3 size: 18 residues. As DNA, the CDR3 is TGTGCCAGCAATCGCTTAAGGGCAGGGGGCTCCTATAATTCACCCCTCCACTTT. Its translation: CASNRLRAGGSYNSPLHF.

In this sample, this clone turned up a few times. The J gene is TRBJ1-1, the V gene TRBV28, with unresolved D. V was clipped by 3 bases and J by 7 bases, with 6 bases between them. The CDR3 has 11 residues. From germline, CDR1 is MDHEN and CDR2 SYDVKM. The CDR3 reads CASSFRVEAFF. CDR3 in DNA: TGTGCCAGCAGTTTCCGAGTTGAAGCTTTCTTT.

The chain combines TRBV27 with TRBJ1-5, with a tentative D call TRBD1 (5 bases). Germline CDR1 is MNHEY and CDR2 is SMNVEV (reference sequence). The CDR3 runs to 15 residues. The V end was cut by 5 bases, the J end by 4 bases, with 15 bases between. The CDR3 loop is CASSVRGGSNQPQHF. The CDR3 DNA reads TGTGCCAGCAGTGTACGGGGGGGAAGTAATCAGCCCCAGCATTTT.

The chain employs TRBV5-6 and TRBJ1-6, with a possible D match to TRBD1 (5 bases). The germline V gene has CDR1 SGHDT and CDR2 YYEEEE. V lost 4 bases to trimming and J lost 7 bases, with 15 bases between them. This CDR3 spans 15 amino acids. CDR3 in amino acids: CASSPRQLLNSPLHF. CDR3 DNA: TGTGCCAGCAGCCCTAGACAGCTACTAAATTCACCCCTCCACTTT.